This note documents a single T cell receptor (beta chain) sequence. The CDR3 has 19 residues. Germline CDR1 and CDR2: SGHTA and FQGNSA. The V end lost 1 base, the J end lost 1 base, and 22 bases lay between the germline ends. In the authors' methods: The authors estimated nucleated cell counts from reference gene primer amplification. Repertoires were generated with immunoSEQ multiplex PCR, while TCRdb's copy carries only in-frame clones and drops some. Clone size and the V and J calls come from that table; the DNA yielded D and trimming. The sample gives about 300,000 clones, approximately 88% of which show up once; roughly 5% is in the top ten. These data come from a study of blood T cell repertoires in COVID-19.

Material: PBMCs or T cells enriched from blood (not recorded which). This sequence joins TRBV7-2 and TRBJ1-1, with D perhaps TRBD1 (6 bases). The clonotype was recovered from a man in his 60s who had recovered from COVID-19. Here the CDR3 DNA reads TGTGCCAGCAGCTTAGATCCTTATAAGTCCGCAGGGGCGAACACTGAAGCTTTCTTT. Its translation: CASSLDPYKSAGANTEAFF.